This is a list of T cell receptor beta chains from one sample in a study of CD8+ T cells in alopecia areata. Profiling relied on immunoSEQ multiplex PCR, and the TCRdb table lists in-frame clones only, not all of them. The sample lists about 180,000 clones, roughly half occurring once. The sequenced sample was CD8+ T cells sorted from blood, obtained around week 54, from a patient treated with tofacitinib. These receptor sequences come from a human donor with alopecia areata. Each CDR3 is given with its conserved first and last residue. Each record gives: J gene, V gene, D gene, clone size, CDR3 DNA, CDR3 protein. D genes are given only for firm matches. Expanded clones are given a class, and other clones once, few, many or no size at all.

>TRBJ1-2|TRBV5-1|TRBD1|NA
TGCGCCAGCAGCTTGTCTCCGGGACAGGGATGGTTTGGCTACACCTTC
CASSLSPGQGWFGYTF
>TRBJ1-1|TRBV14|TRBD1|few
TGTGCCAGCAGCCAGGACAGGGGGCTTGGGAACACTGAAGCTTTCTTT
CASSQDRGLGNTEAFF
>TRBJ2-5|TRBV11-3|NA|NA
TGTGCCAGCAGCTTAGACGGGGAGACCCAGTACTTC
CASSLDGETQYF
>TRBJ2-5|TRBV7-6|NA|few
TGTGCCAGCAGCGGCCGGGACGGGCCTAACCTTGGGGGAGAGACCCAGTACTTC
CASSGRDGPNLGGETQYF
>TRBJ1-5|TRBV29-1|TRBD1|few
TGCAGCGTAAAACAGGGGGCGAAGGATCAGCCCCAGCATTTT
CSVKQGAKDQPQHF
>TRBJ2-1|TRBV4-2|NA|NA
TGTGCCAGCAGGCCTAAAGATTACAATGAGCAGTTCTTC
CASRPKDYNEQFF
>TRBJ1-1|TRBV7-6|TRBD1|NA
TGTGCCAGCAGCTTGCTCCCCGGGACAGGGGAAGTCCTGTTCCCTGAAGCTTTCTTT
CASSLLPGTGEVLFPEAFF
>TRBJ2-7|TRBV30|TRBD1|once
TGTGCCTGGGCCACAGGGGCGTCTCGCGAGCAGTACTTC
CAWATGASREQYF
>TRBJ2-2|TRBV13|TRBD2|once
TGTGCCAGCAGCTTAATCGAAAGACTAGCCCACACCGGGGAGCTGTTTTTT
CASSLIERLAHTGELFF
>TRBJ2-3|TRBV30|NA|NA
TGTGCCTGGAGTGTACCTGGGGGGCCGCAAGATACGCAGTATTTT
CAWSVPGGPQDTQYF
>TRBJ2-1|TRBV13|TRBD2|NA
TGTGCCAGCAGCAACAGACTAGCGGGGGCCTCCGAGTTCTTC
CASSNRLAGASEFF
>TRBJ1-1|TRBV30|NA|NA
TGTGCCTGGAAGCCGGGACTTCTAAATGGCACTGAAGCTTTCTTT
CAWKPGLLNGTEAFF
>TRBJ1-5|TRBV19|NA|NA
TGTGCCAGTAGTATATCAGGACCTTATAGCAATCAGCCCCAGCATTTT
CASSISGPYSNQPQHF
>TRBJ1-2|TRBV29-1|TRBD1|NA
TGCAGCGCCTATACAGGGGGCGACTATGGCTACACCTTC
CSAYTGGDYGYTF
>TRBJ2-1|TRBV2|TRBD1|few
TGTGCCAGCAGTCAGGGGGATCTTGGCAATGAGCAGTTCTTC
CASSQGDLGNEQFF
>TRBJ1-1|TRBV29-1|NA|NA
TGCAGCGTTGAAGGTTCGAGGGGTGAAGCTTTCTTT
CSVEGSRGEAFF
>TRBJ1-2|TRBV5-4|NA|once
TGTGCCAGCAGCTTGGGGGCCGGATACTATGGCTACACCTTC
CASSLGAGYYGYTF
>TRBJ1-2|TRBV4-2|NA|NA
TGTGCCAGCAGCCAAGTGTTCGGGAACGATGGCTACACCTTC
CASSQVFGNDGYTF
>TRBJ1-5|TRBV10-3|NA|few
TGTGCCATCAGCGAGAGACAGAGCAATCAGCCCCAGCATTTT
CAISERQSNQPQHF
>TRBJ2-7|TRBV30|TRBD2|NA
TGTGCCTGGAGTGTATCGGGGGGTTCCTACGAGCAGTACTTC
CAWSVSGGSYEQYF
>TRBJ2-7|TRBV5-1|TRBD1|NA
TGCGCCAGCAGCGCAACAGGGGTCGAGCAGTACTTC
CASSATGVEQYF
>TRBJ1-2|TRBV6-1|TRBD1|NA
TGTGCCAGCAGTGAAGCTTGGGGACAGTCCTATGGCTACACCTTC
CASSEAWGQSYGYTF
>TRBJ1-1|TRBV9|NA|NA
TGTGCCAGCAGCGTAGTTAGTAACACTGAAGCTTTCTTT
CASSVVSNTEAFF
>TRBJ1-1|TRBV5-1|TRBD1|NA
TGCGCCAGCAGCGCCCCGGACAGGGCCGCTGAAGCTTTCTTT
CASSAPDRAAEAFF
>TRBJ2-1|TRBV5-6|NA|NA
TGTGCCAGCAGCTTGGGCAGGGACCATGAGCAGTTCTTC
CASSLGRDHEQFF